Described below is a single T cell receptor beta chain sequence and its context. What it binds is unknown. Synthesis of TCR cDNA relied on 5'RACE template switching, which attached a universal primer site and UMIs. TCRdb re-called the 5' RACE reads through MiXCR, storing one row per CDR3 protein. The repertoire includes 300,000 to 350,000 distinct CDR3 sequences, 8.1% of them detected once, and under 20% sits in the top ten. Germline V gene sequence: CDR1 MNHEY, CDR2 SVGAGI. The CDR3 totals 16 residues. V trimming: 4 bases; J trimming: 5 bases; junction bases outside the gene matches: 7. The data were obtained in a study of T cells after yellow fever vaccination. Notes on the study in general: Booster samples showed a return of most primary-vaccination clones (about 97% CD4, approximately 90% CD8). The secondary T-cell response peaked on day 5, not day 15, but was weaker. The CD4 and CD8 compartments had a small share of their clonotypes in common.

The sample was PBMCs, taken roughly 45 days after the first yellow fever vaccination. The rearrangement uses TRBV6-5 and TRBJ2-5, with 13 bases lining up with TRBD2. The receptor's source is a man younger than 30 who received the YFV17D yellow fever vaccine. This CDR3 is CASSFGLAGVGETQYF. The CDR3 DNA reads TGTGCCAGCAGTTTCGGACTAGCGGGGGTAGGGGAGACCCAGTACTTC.